The 27 T cell receptor beta chains below were found in one sample sequenced in a study of control samples from healthy donors and cancer patients. The repertoire was sequenced with immunoSEQ multiplex PCR; TCRdb's copy has only in-frame clones and lacks some. The top ten hold over 2.5% of the sample, which has some 120,000 clones, 85% to 95% seen once. The sequenced sample was blood. The source of these receptors is a man in his thirties or forties in good health.

The gene calls are TRBV9 and TRBJ2-1; no definite D call. Trimming cost V 0 bases and J 7 bases, with 8 bases left between them. The V gene's germline CDR1 is SGDLS and CDR2 YYNGEE. The CDR3 extends over 13 amino acids. The CDR3 loop is CASSVVADNEQFF. The DNA for the CDR3 is TGTGCCAGCAGCGTAGTGGCAGATAATGAGCAGTTCTTC.

This clone has a single count. The V call is TRBV18, the J call TRBJ1-1; D unresolved. Germline lookup yields CDR1 KGHSH and CDR2 LQKENI. The CDR3 is 13 residues long. V shed 5 bases and J shed 1 base, with 8 bases lying between them. CDR3 coding DNA: TGTGCCAGCTCAATGGTCTCGAACACTGAAGCTTTCTTT. It specifies CASSMVSNTEAFF.

The DNA for the CDR3 is TGTGCCAGCAGTGAATTGGCCTTGAACACTGAAGCTTTCTTT. This gives the protein CASSELALNTEAFF. The genes are TRBV6-1 and TRBJ1-1; D is uncertain. This CDR3 comprises 14 residues. Between the trimmed V and J ends, which lost 2 bases and 0 bases, there was a span of 7 bases. Germline V lookup: CDR1 MNHNS, CDR2 SASEGT.

The V and J genes are TRBV9 and TRBJ1-6; TRBD1 matches at 7 bases. The J segment lost 5 bases and the V segment lost 6 bases, leaving 5 bases of the junction unmatched. This CDR3 is built from 14 residues. Germline CDR1 reads SGDLS; CDR2 reads YYNGEE. The CDR3 here is CASTRQGDNSPLHF. As DNA, the CDR3 is TGTGCCAGCACTAGACAGGGTGATAATTCACCCCTCCACTTT.

The chain combines TRBV2 with TRBJ1-4; D not resolved. CDR1 is SNHLY and CDR2 is FYNNEI in the germline V gene. The V gene lost 6 bases and the J gene lost 1 base, with 9 bases spanning the gap. The CDR3 is 14 residues long. This CDR3 is CASRALQTNEKLFF. Here the CDR3 DNA reads TGTGCCAGCAGGGCCCTGCAAACTAATGAAAAACTGTTTTTT.

This chain connects TRBV2 to TRBJ1-1; tentative D call: TRBD1 (5 bases). Germline CDR1 is SNHLY and CDR2 is FYNNEI. The V gene lost 8 bases and the J gene lost 4 bases, with 11 bases spanning the gap. This CDR3 contains 12 residues. This CDR3 is CASGREVTEAFF. The CDR3 nucleotides are TGTGCCAGCGGCAGGGAAGTCACTGAAGCTTTCTTT.

The chain recombines TRBV4-2 with TRBJ1-4, with D perhaps TRBD1 (6 bases). Germline values: CDR1 LGHNA, CDR2 YNFKEQ. Trimming removed 1 base from V and 8 bases from J, with 11 bases in between. The CDR3 has 14 amino acids. CDR3 sequence: CASSQGGAGEKLFF. CDR3 bases: TGTGCCAGCAGCCAAGGGGGGGCGGGGGAAAAACTGTTTTTT.

The chain combines TRBV6-4 with TRBJ1-2; the match to TRBD1 covers 7 bases. The germline V gene encodes CDR1 MRHNA and CDR2 SNTAGT. V lost 0 bases, J lost 4 bases, and 5 bases stayed unmatched. This CDR3 is built from 15 residues. The CDR3 nucleotides are TGTGCCAGCAGTGACTCGGGGGACAGCATCTATGGCTACACCTTC. Its translation is CASSDSGDSIYGYTF.

V is TRBV6-2 or TRBV6-3 and J is TRBJ2-7; 9 bases align to TRBD2. Germline V gene data show CDR1 as MNHEY and CDR2 as SVGEGT. V was pared by 4 bases and J by 4 bases, with 5 bases of the junction left unmatched. The CDR3 contains 14 residues. CDR3 bases: TGTGCCAGCAGTTTAAGCGGGGGGCATTACGAGCAGTACGTC. As protein: CASSLSGGHYEQYV.

The DNA for the CDR3 is TGTGCCATCAGTGAGTCGGGGGTCGGCTATGGCTACACCTTC. Translating gives CAISESGVGYGYTF. The chain is built from TRBV10-3 and TRBJ1-2; TRBD1 might be the D (5 bases). Germline CDR1 ENHRY, CDR2 SYGVKD. V dropped 0 bases and J dropped 4 bases, with 9 bases sitting between them. The CDR3 has 14 amino acids.

The chain is built from TRBV28 and TRBJ1-4, with 7 bases matching TRBD1. V lost 5 bases to trimming and J lost 4 bases; unmatched junction nucleotides: 1. Germline CDR1 and CDR2: MDHEN and SYDVKM. There are 13 residues in the CDR3. The CDR3 sequence is CASSDRVNEKLFF. CDR3 DNA: TGTGCCAGCAGTGACAGGGTTAATGAAAAACTGTTTTTT.

The rearrangement joins TRBV28 to TRBJ1-5; D is perhaps TRBD1 (6 bases). Trimming took 8 bases from V and 3 from J, leaving 11 bases between them. From germline, CDR1 is MDHEN and CDR2 SYDVKM. This CDR3 contains 13 residues. The CDR3 here is CASQQGFNQPQHF. The CDR3 DNA reads TGTGCCAGCCAGCAGGGGTTCAATCAGCCCCAGCATTTT. Combining the CDR3 with reference TRBV28 and TRBJ1-5 gives the whole variable domain DVKVTQSSRYLVKRTGEKVFLECVQDMDHENMFWYRQDPGLGLRLIYFSYDVKMKEKGDIPEGYSVSREKKERFSLILESASTNQTSMYLCASQQGFNQPQHFGDGTRLSIL.

This clone was recorded only once. This chain links TRBV12-5 with TRBJ1-5; D is possibly TRBD1 (6 bases). This CDR3 comprises 15 residues. CDR1 and CDR2 from the germline V gene are LGHNT and FRNRAP. V was trimmed by 4 bases and J by 7 bases, leaving 17 bases between them. The CDR3 sequence: CASGYLRDIQQPQHF. CDR3 in DNA: TGTGCTAGTGGTTACCTCCGGGACATACAACAGCCCCAGCATTTT. Variable domain in full (rest from reference TRBV12-5 and TRBJ1-5): DARVTQTPRHKVTEMGQEVTMRCQPILGHNTVFWYRQTMMQGLELLAYFRNRAPLDDSGMPKDRFSAEMPDATLATLKIQPSEPRDSAVYFCASGYLRDIQQPQHFGDGTRLSIL.

The chain joins TRBV6-5 to TRBJ1-2, with 7 bases matching TRBD1. Germline V lookup: CDR1 MNHEY, CDR2 SVGAGI. V was clipped by 7 bases and J by 6 bases; unmatched bases: 11. This CDR3 has 14 amino acids. The CDR3 sequence: CASKTGQSADGYTF. The CDR3 DNA is TGTGCCAGCAAAACGGGACAGAGTGCCGATGGCTACACCTTC.

The rearrangement links TRBV12-5 to TRBJ2-5; TRBD2 matches 12 bases. This CDR3 spans 14 amino acids. The junction had 3 bases not matched to a gene; V was cut back by 7 bases and J by 3 bases. Germline-derived CDR1 and CDR2 are LGHNT and FRNRAP. The CDR3 DNA reads TGTGCTAGTGTGACTAGCGGGGGAGAAGAGACCCAGTACTTC. It codes for CASVTSGGEETQYF.

The chain carries TRBV28 and TRBJ1-6; TRBD1 aligns across 7 bases. CDR1 and CDR2 from the germline V gene are MDHEN and SYDVKM. V dropped 4 bases and J dropped 6; count of bases not matched to a gene: 9. CDR3 length: 16 residues. The CDR3 here is CASSYATGTGNSPLHF. The CDR3 coding sequence is TGTGCCAGCAGTTACGCGACAGGGACTGGTAATTCACCCCTCCACTTT.

Regarding this clone: The junction shows a germline mismatch at one end, possibly a read error. V and J are TRBV6-5 and TRBJ1-2, with a tentative D call TRBD1 (6 bases). Germline V gives CDR1 MNHEY, CDR2 SVGAGI. This CDR3 has 15 amino acids. CDR3 sequence reads: CASDSGQPINYGYAF. CDR3 bases: TGTGCCAGCGACTCAGGACAGCCGATTAACTATGGCTACGCCTTC.

V gene TRBV10-3 combines with J gene TRBJ2-2, with D tentatively TRBD1 or TRBD2 (5 bases each). CDR1 ENHRY and CDR2 SYGVKD come from the germline V gene. Trimming removed 11 bases at V and 1 base at J, with 8 bases between. CDR3 length equals 12 residues. DNA for the CDR3: TGTGCCTTGGGGGAGAACACCGGGGAGCTGTTTTTT. Amino acid sequence: CALGENTGELFF.

This sequence joins TRBV27 and TRBJ2-1; no clear D. The germline gives CDR1 MNHEY, CDR2 SMNVEV (reference sequence). The CDR3 totals 11 residues. The V end was cut by 5 bases, the J end by 7 bases, with 6 bases between. This CDR3 reads CASSHYNEQFF. In DNA form, the CDR3 reads TGTGCCAGCAGTCATTATAATGAGCAGTTCTTC.

The chain joins TRBV27 to TRBJ2-5; 12 bases are shared with TRBD1. The CDR3 totals 15 residues. J lost 4 bases, V lost 4 bases, and 4 bases had no gene match. Germline V CDR1 and CDR2: MNHEY, SMNVEV (reference sequence). In DNA form, the CDR3 reads TGTGCCAGCAGTTGGGGGACAGGGGGCATAGAGACCCAGTACTTC. It yields the protein CASSWGTGGIETQYF.

DNA of the CDR3: TGTGCCAGCAGCTCCGGGGTCGCCGGGGCTGGGGCCAACGTCCTGACTTTC. It codes for CASSSGVAGAGANVLTF. V usage is TRBV7-9 and J usage is TRBJ2-6; weak D call: TRBD2 (5 bases). The V gene's germline CDR1 is SEHNR and CDR2 FQNEAQ (reference sequence). The V and J ends lost 4 bases and 2 bases respectively, with 15 bases between them. CDR3 length: 17 residues.

The genes are TRBV5-1 and TRBJ2-5, with D perhaps TRBD1 or TRBD2 (6 bases each). V shed 4 bases and J shed 5 bases, with 15 bases lying between them. The CDR3 has 14 amino acids. CDR1 is SGHRS and CDR2 is YFSETQ in the germline V gene. The CDR3 DNA is TGCGCCAGCAGCACTAACAGGGAGGAGGAGACCCAGTACTTC. This encodes CASSTNREEETQYF.

This chain links TRBV6-5 with TRBJ1-5, with TRBD1 identical over 9 bases. J was trimmed by 7 bases and V by 5 bases; bases with no gene match: 6. The CDR3 runs to 14 residues. Germline V gene lookup returns CDR1 MNHEY and CDR2 SVGAGI. CDR3 loop: CASSRTGVDQPQHF. The CDR3 DNA reads as TGTGCCAGCAGTAGGACAGGGGTGGACCAGCCCCAGCATTTT.

This rearrangement joins TRBV28 to TRBJ1-1; D remains ambiguous. Germline CDR1 and CDR2: MDHEN and SYDVKM. The CDR3 loop spans 14 amino acids. V shed 6 bases and J shed 4 bases, with 15 bases lying between them. The CDR3 reads CASSTPGRFTEAFF. The DNA for the CDR3 is TGTGCCAGCAGCACACCAGGACGGTTCACTGAAGCTTTCTTT.

A remark on this clone: Additional DNA sequences in this sample encode the identical CDR3. The chain employs TRBV28 and TRBJ1-3; no reliable D call. The V end was cut by 4 bases, the J end by 2 bases, with 0 bases between. The CDR3 length is 11 residues. Germline CDR1 is MDHEN and CDR2 is SYDVKM. CDR3 protein: CASSSGNTIYF. CDR3 coding DNA: TGTGCCAGCAGTTCTGGAAACACCATATATTTT.

V usage is TRBV5-4 and J usage is TRBJ2-7, with 8 nucleotides matching TRBD1. Germline V lookup: CDR1 SGHNT, CDR2 YYREEE (reference sequence). This CDR3 spans 15 amino acids. Trimming cost V 0 bases and J 4 bases; bases outside gene matches: 6. This chain's CDR3 is CASSLAGTGRYEQYF. The CDR3 DNA reads as TGTGCCAGCAGCTTGGCCGGGACAGGAAGATACGAGCAGTACTTC.

The rearrangement uses TRBV7-2 and TRBJ1-3; 8 bases are a match to TRBD1. Germline V gene sequence: CDR1 SGHTA, CDR2 FQGNSA. This CDR3 is built from 17 residues. The V and J ends lost 5 bases and 3 bases, in that order; junction bases with no gene match: 12. The CDR3 DNA is TGTGCCAGCAGCGCCCTACTGACAGGGGCTATTGGAAACACCATATATTTT. It yields the protein CASSALLTGAIGNTIYF.